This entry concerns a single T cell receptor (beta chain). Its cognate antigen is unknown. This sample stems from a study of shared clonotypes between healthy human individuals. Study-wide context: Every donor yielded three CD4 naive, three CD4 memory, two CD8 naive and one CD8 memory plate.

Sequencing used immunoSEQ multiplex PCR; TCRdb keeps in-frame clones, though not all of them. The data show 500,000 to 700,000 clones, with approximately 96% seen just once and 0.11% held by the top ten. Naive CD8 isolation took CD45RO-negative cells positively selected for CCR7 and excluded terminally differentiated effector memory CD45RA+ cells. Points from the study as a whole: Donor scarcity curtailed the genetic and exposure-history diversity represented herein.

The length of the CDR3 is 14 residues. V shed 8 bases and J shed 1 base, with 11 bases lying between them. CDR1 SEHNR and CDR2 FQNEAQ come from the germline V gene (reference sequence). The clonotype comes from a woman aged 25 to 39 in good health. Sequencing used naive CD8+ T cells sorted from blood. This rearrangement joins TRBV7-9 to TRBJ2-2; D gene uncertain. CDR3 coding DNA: TGTGCCAGCCGACCGCCCGAGAACACCGGGGAGCTGTTTTTT. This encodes CASRPPENTGELFF. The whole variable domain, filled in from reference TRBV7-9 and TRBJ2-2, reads DTGVSQNPRHKITKRGQNVTFRCDPISEHNRLYWYRQTLGQGPEFLTYFQNEAQLEKSRLLSDRFSAERPKGSFSTLEIQRTEQGDSAMYLCASRPPENTGELFFGEGSRLTVL.